This T cell receptor (beta chain) came from a study of metastatic and nonmetastatic thyroid tumors. Study at large: Comparison of repertoires was carried out across blood and tumor or nodule tissue from malignant and benign thyroid patients. Broader study findings: In blood and tumor, TCR beta diversity was reportedly significantly higher in malignant thyroid tumors than in benign nodules.

TCRdb re-analyzed the PCR reads using MiXCR. The sample records roughly 89,000 clones, around 13% being singletons. This CDR3 is built from 15 residues. Trimming removed 5 bases from V and 2 bases from J, with 15 bases in between. The germline CDR1 and CDR2 sequences are SEHNR and FQNEAQ (reference sequence). In this sample, this clone turned up many times. Its specificity is not known. Thyroid surgery was performed in patients who had received no treatment beforehand. Sequenced: tumor tissue. The receptor comes from a female donor with papillary thyroid cancer or a benign thyroid nodule (not recorded which). Some clones in this sample may be carry-over from other donors' samples. The chain is built from TRBV7-9 and TRBJ2-5; possible D gene TRBD1, 6 bases. CDR3 DNA sequence: TGTGCCAGCAGCATAGGGGGAGCCATACAAGAGACCCAGTACTTC. Translated: CASSIGGAIQETQYF.